This T cell receptor beta chain was identified in a study of molecular identifiers for immune sequencing clone quantification. Overall study context: RNA from roughly 21,000 or 96,000 naive CD8 cells was split five ways in replicates, with four sequenced.

Naive CD8 T cells were sorted, and the gate applied was CD8+CD4-CCR7+CD45RA+. Findings of the study overall: Clones that had above 20 RNA copies took up over 98% of effector molecules but under 1% in naive cells.

TCRdb re-called the PCR reads with MiXCR, one entry per CDR3 protein. The sample has approximately 40,000 distinct CDR3 sequences, about 24% seen once. Germline loops: CDR1 SEHNR, CDR2 FQNEAQ (reference sequence). Trimming cost V 4 bases and J 6 bases; bases outside gene matches: 5. The CDR3 spans 15 residues. A remark on this clonotype: No antigen is known for it.

The sequenced sample was naive CD8+ T cells from blood, with Jurkat cell RNA spiked in. Documented subset: FACS-sorted CD8+CD4-CCR7+CD45RA+ naive T cells. The genes are TRBV7-9 and TRBJ2-1, with TRBD2 matching over 11 bases. The receptor's source is a human donor in good health. Some libraries in this study had Jurkat cell RNA spiked in. The CDR3 loop is CASSSTSGAFNEQFF. The CDR3 DNA reads as TGTGCCAGCAGCTCGACTAGCGGGGCCTTCAATGAGCAGTTCTTC.